The entry that follows covers one T cell receptor (beta chain) sequence. Its antigen remains unknown. Assay used: immunoSEQ multiplex PCR; TCRdb lists only in-frame clones, some missing. The data show approximately 210,000 clones, approximately 93% seen once. This record belongs to a study of T cell responses to AZD1222 COVID-19 vaccine. Broader study findings: When two AZD1222 doses had been given, Spike-specific TCR breadth and depth rose. Reports indicate that nearly half of spike-specific TCRs are directed at unmutated variant regions.

V lost 7 bases and J 5 bases, leaving 13 bases between the germline ends. This CDR3 region has 12 residues. The receptor was isolated from an adult who received the AZD1222 COVID-19 vaccine. This chain uses TRBV5-3 with TRBJ2-7, with D possibly being TRBD2 (5 bases). TRBV5-3 qualifies as an ORF whose function is uncertain. This specimen consisted of peripheral blood, obtained 28 days after the second AZD1222 dose. The CDR3 sequence: CARRASGDEQYF. CDR3 DNA: TGTGCCAGACGAGCCTCCGGGGACGAGCAGTACTTC.